The present T cell receptor beta chain was sequenced within a study of OX40 agonist ivuxolimab in advanced cancers. Germline CDR1 is SNHLY and CDR2 is FYNNEI. The CDR3 has 13 residues. The V and J ends lost 8 bases and 5 bases respectively, with 15 bases between them. TCRdb's copy holds only in-frame clones and misses some; the assay was immunoSEQ multiplex PCR. The sample lists 30,000 to 40,000 clones, roughly 90% occurring once. This chain links TRBV2 with TRBJ1-1, with a tentative D call TRBD1 (5 bases). This TCR was sampled from an adult with an advanced solid tumor such as melanoma, head and neck, liver or kidney cancer. This specimen consisted of CD4+ or CD8+ T cells sorted from blood, obtained in a trial of the OX40 agonist ivuxolimab. The CDR3 spells CASRVEGPTEAFF. The CDR3 region has the DNA TGTGCCAGCCGAGTGGAGGGGCCTACTGAAGCTTTCTTT.